The 8 T cell receptor beta chains below were found in one sample sequenced in a study of cytomegalovirus exposure and HLA in healthy donors. Primers: 60 Vbeta forward and 13 Jbeta reverse. This table comes from immunoSEQ multiplex PCR, and its TCRdb copy is limited to in-frame clones, with some not included. The sample yields about 94,000 clones, more than 60% seen once. What was sequenced was PBMCs. The receptor set was obtained from a man aged 30 to 45 in good health and CMV-seronegative.

The chain has TRBV5-1 and TRBJ1-1, with TRBD1 identical over 7 bases. The trim removed 4 bases at V and 1 base at J, leaving 4 bases unmatched. In germline, CDR1 is SGHRS, CDR2 YFSETQ. The CDR3 length is 14 residues. The CDR3 here is CASSLGQANTEAFF. CDR3 DNA: TGCGCCAGCAGCCTAGGACAGGCGAACACTGAAGCTTTCTTT. The full variable domain, its missing parts supplied by reference TRBV5-1 and TRBJ1-1, is KAGVTQTPRYLIKTRGQQVTLSCSPISGHRSVSWYQQTPGQGLQFLFEYFSETQRNKGNFPGRFSGRQFSNSRSEMNVSTLELGDSALYLCASSLGQANTEAFFGQGTRLTVV.

The chain has TRBV7-8 and TRBJ1-1; perhaps TRBD1 as D (6 bases). This CDR3 region has 15 residues. Germline V gene lookup returns CDR1 SGHVS and CDR2 FQNEAQ. V lost 5 bases to trimming and J lost 4 bases, with 17 bases between them. The CDR3 reads CASSLSRLQGTEAFF. The CDR3 DNA follows: TGTGCCAGCAGCCTATCGAGATTACAGGGCACTGAAGCTTTCTTT.

This clone was counted a few times. The chain employs TRBV5-8 and TRBJ1-4, with 9 bases identical to TRBD1. V gave up 1 base and J gave up 8 bases; unmatched junction bases: 6. This CDR3 is 15 amino acids long. CDR1 is SGHTS and CDR2 is YDEGEE in the germline V gene. The CDR3 DNA follows: TGTGCCAGCAGCTTGCTGACAGGGGGATTGGAAAAACTGTTTTTT. This codes for CASSLLTGGLEKLFF.

This clone occurred a few times. The rearrangement uses TRBV7-2 and TRBJ1-6, with 9 bases fitting TRBD1. Germline V lookup: CDR1 SGHTA, CDR2 FQGNSA. The CDR3 covers 16 residues. The ends lost 2 bases at V and 6 bases at J; junction bases unmatched: 5. The CDR3, as DNA: TGTGCCAGCAGCTTAAGACAGGGGGGTGGTAATTCACCCCTCCACTTT. Translating gives CASSLRQGGGNSPLHF.

This clone was seen a few times. The chain links TRBV2 to TRBJ2-5, with D possibly TRBD2 on 5 matching bases. Germline CDR1 reads SNHLY; CDR2 reads FYNNEI. V was pared by 3 bases and J by 1 base, with 6 bases between. CDR3 length: 13 amino acids. DNA of the CDR3: TGTGCCAGCAGTGACGGACTCCAAGAGACCCAGTACTTC. It codes for CASSDGLQETQYF.

This clone was detected a few times. The V gene is TRBV7-2, the J gene TRBJ2-7; D unclear. Trimming removed 7 bases at V and 3 bases at J, with 16 bases between. The CDR3 has 14 amino acids. Germline CDR1 reads SGHTA; CDR2 reads FQGNSA. CDR3 loop: CASINTRNGYEQYF. Here the CDR3 DNA reads TGTGCCAGCATCAACACGCGGAATGGCTACGAGCAGTACTTC. The variable domain in full, completed from reference TRBV7-2 and TRBJ2-7, reads GAGVSQSPSNKVTEKGKDVELRCDPISGHTALYWYRQSLGQGLEFLIYFQGNSAPDKSGLPSDRFSAERTGGSVSTLTIQRTQQEDSAVYLCASINTRNGYEQYFGPGTRLTVT.

CDR3 coding DNA: TGTGCCAGCAGCTTGGGGCTAGCGGGGTCCTACAATGAGCAGTTCTTC. This encodes CASSLGLAGSYNEQFF. This chain joins TRBV5-4 and TRBJ2-1; TRBD2 agrees at 9 bases. Germline V CDR1 and CDR2: SGHNT, YYREEE (reference sequence). The length of the CDR3 is 16 residues. J was trimmed by 1 base and V by 0 bases; bases with no gene match: 2. Full variable domain (missing parts from reference TRBV5-4 and TRBJ2-1): ETGVTQSPTHLIKTRGQQVTLRCSSQSGHNTVSWYQQALGQGPQFIFQYYREEENGRGNFPPRFSGLQFPNYSSELNVNALELDDSALYLCASSLGLAGSYNEQFFGPGTRLTVL.

V usage is TRBV7-8 and J usage is TRBJ2-3, with 7 bases that match TRBD2. The CDR3 consists of 16 residues. CDR1 and CDR2 from the germline V gene are SGHVS and FQNEAQ. The J segment lost 0 bases and the V segment lost 5 bases, leaving 8 bases of the junction unmatched. CDR3 sequence reads: CASSPILAASTDTQYF. Written as DNA, the CDR3 is TGTGCCAGCAGCCCAATCCTAGCGGCTAGCACAGATACGCAGTATTTT.